The clone carrying this T cell receptor beta chain has at least ten counts. No antigen is known for it. Sequencing relied on a cDNA template that was reverse transcribed from extracted RNA. Some clones are missing from TCRdb's copy, which holds only in-frame ones; the method was immunoSEQ multiplex PCR. The sample has fewer than 200,000 clones; about 60% are singletons. These data come from a study of CD8+ T cells in alopecia areata. As for the study in general: For the treated group, dosing was oral tofacitinib at 5 to 10 mg twice daily.

Germline CDR1 is SGHAT and CDR2 is FQNNGV. Trimming took 6 bases from V and 9 from J, leaving 23 bases between them. The CDR3 length is 15 residues. Study-wide results and limits: In patients, TCRs were shared less clearly than in mice, and HLA may possibly be involved.

The chain couples TRBV11-2 to TRBJ2-5; no firm D call. The specimen was CD4+ T cells sorted from blood, collected at week 0. The sequence was obtained from a human donor with alopecia areata. The chain's CDR3 is CASSGAASQEMSQYF. In DNA, the CDR3 is TGTGCCAGCAGTGGTGCCGCATCCCAAGAGATGTCCCAGTACTTC. The complete variable domain, with remaining parts taken from reference TRBV11-2 and TRBJ2-5, reads EAGVAQSPRYKIIEKRQSVAFWCNPISGHATLYWYQQILGQGPKLLIQFQNNGVVDDSQLPKDRFSAERLKGVDSTLKIQPAKLEDSAVYLCASSGAASQEMSQYFGPGTRLLVL.